This TCR beta chain originates from a study of shared clonotypes between healthy human individuals. Broader study findings: Owing to a small donor count, the genetic and exposure-history diversity represented was limited. Depth of sequencing was expected to influence donor clonotype sharing.

V lost 1 base to trimming and J lost 4 bases; unmatched junction nucleotides: 15. The CDR3 runs to 18 residues. Germline CDR1 MGHRA, CDR2 YSYEKL. Comments on this clone: Its antigen is not known.

Profiled with immunoSEQ multiplex PCR; TCRdb holds only in-frame clones, not every one. Among about 2.4 million clones listed, over 85% were seen once. Source material: naive CD4+ T cells sorted from blood. Subset: CD45RA+ positively selected. The gene calls are TRBV4-1 and TRBJ1-1; the match to TRBD1 covers 7 bases. This clonotype originated in a man aged 18 to 29 in good health. DNA of the CDR3: TGCGCCAGCAGCCAAGGTTTGAGGGGGCAGAAAGAGGGCACTGAAGCTTTCTTT. Its protein product is CASSQGLRGQKEGTEAFF.